This T cell receptor beta chain appears in the sequencing data of a study of blood T cell repertoires in COVID-19. Study background: Donors in the United States, Italy and Spain gave samples during acute or convalescent COVID-19. PBMCs, B-cell-depleted T cells, or T cells were the source of the cDNA or gDNA that made up the material.

Here immunoSEQ multiplex PCR was the method, and the copy in TCRdb shows in-frame clones only, minus some. Here the sample spans fewer than 250,000 clones, roughly 90% being singletons. Categorization into cohorts depended on clinical history that participants reported. The ends were cut back, 3 bases at V and 0 bases at J, with 9 bases in the middle. Germline V gives CDR1 LGHNA, CDR2 YSLEER. CDR3 length: 16 residues. There are many counts of this clone. The rearrangement joins TRBV4-3 to TRBJ2-6; no clear D gene. The material sequenced was PBMCs or T cells enriched from blood (not recorded which). The sequence was obtained from a woman in her thirties with acute COVID-19. Here the CDR3 DNA reads TGCGCCAGCAGCCAGGAGACGGGCTCTGGGGCCAACGTCCTGACTTTC. Residues: CASSQETGSGANVLTF.